This T cell receptor beta chain was retrieved from a study of healthy donors' naive CD4 and CD8 T cells. Points from the study as a whole: Alpha and beta chains were sequenced in bulk without pairing. Positive CDR3 charge linked to CD4+ cells, negative to CD8+ cells. CDR3 charge plus V and J genes appeared to account for around an eighth of CD4/CD8 variance. Naive CD4+ and CD8+ cells reportedly differed in usage of most V and J genes.

Starting from around 500 ng of total RNA, TCR libraries were made with linear amplification. In TCRdb, the reads were re-called with MiXCR into one record per CDR3 protein. Of approximately 200,000 distinct CDR3 sequences listed, over 60% are singletons. Comment on this clonotype: No antigen is known for it.

The receptor's source is a pool of human donors in good health; the sample pools cells from several healthy donors. Sequenced sample: naive CD4+ and CD8+ T cells sorted from blood, pooled from several donors.

Here the CDR3 DNA reads TGTGCCAGTAGTATAGTGGGAACTAGCGGTCGGGAGACCCAGTACTTC. Translation: CASSIVGTSGRETQYF. This sequence joins TRBV19 and TRBJ2-5; 8 nucleotides align to TRBD2. Germline V gene data show CDR1 as LNHDA and CDR2 as SQIVND (reference sequence). The CDR3 is 16 residues long. Trimming at V came to 1 base and at J to 5 bases, leaving 9 bases not matched to a gene.